The rows below give T cell receptor beta chains drawn from one sample of a study of molecular identifiers for immune sequencing clone quantification. TCRdb re-called the PCR reads through MiXCR, storing one row per CDR3 protein. The data contain roughly 300,000 distinct CDR3 sequences, 24% of them singletons. Sample: naive CD8+ T cells from blood, with Jurkat cell RNA spiked in. The receptors originated from a human donor in good health. Some libraries in this study had Jurkat cell RNA spiked in. Both conserved end residues are part of each CDR3. The D gene is left open where the match is weak. Clone sizes are given selectively: once, few, many, or a class where the clone is expanded.

few,TRBD1,TRBJ1-1,TRBV4-1,CASSHGQGAGNTEAFF,TGCGCCAGCAGCCACGGACAGGGGGCCGGGAACACTGAAGCTTTCTTT
-,-,TRBJ2-4,TRBV2,CASSEGPLHIQYF,TGTGCCAGCAGTGAAGGCCCCCTCCACATTCAGTACTTC
many,-,TRBJ2-7,TRBV3-1,CASPWGRGYEQYF,TGTGCCAGCCCCTGGGGCAGGGGCTACGAGCAGTACTTC
few,-,TRBJ2-4,TRBV6-2/TRBV6-3,CASKGFILAKNIQYF,TGTGCCAGCAAGGGGTTCATACTAGCCAAAAACATTCAGTACTTC
many,TRBD1,TRBJ1-1,TRBV10-3,CANGQGRTEAFF,TGTGCCAATGGACAGGGGCGCACTGAAGCTTTCTTT
many,-,TRBJ1-1,TRBV12-5,CASGLEGQGKTEAFF,TGTGCTAGTGGTTTGGAGGGACAAGGTAAGACTGAAGCTTTCTTT
-,-,TRBJ2-4,TRBV7-9,CASTPVAKNIQYF,TGTGCCAGTACCCCTGTAGCCAAAAACATTCAGTACTTC
many,-,TRBJ1-5,TRBV12-5,CASGLDHKQPQHF,TGTGCTAGTGGTTTGGACCACAAGCAGCCCCAGCATTTT
many,-,TRBJ2-7,TRBV1,CTSSQEDRGLGLAFEQYF,TGCACCAGCAGCCAAGAAGACAGGGGGCTCGGACTAGCGTTCGAGCAGTACTTC
once,-,TRBJ1-1,TRBV6-2/TRBV6-3,CASSNYWDGMNTEALF,TGTGCCAGCAGTAACTACTGGGACGGAATGAACACTGAAGCTTTATTT
many,-,TRBJ2-4,TRBV30,CAWSGAKNIQYF,TGTGCCTGGAGTGGCGCCAAAAACATTCAGTACTTC
-,-,TRBJ2-7,TRBV20-1,CSARDLDDSPVNGIDEQYF,TGCAGTGCTAGAGATTTGGACGATTCGCCAGTAAATGGTATCGACGAGCAGTACTTC
few,TRBD1,TRBJ2-5,TRBV20-1,CSARTGLQETQYF,TGCAGTGCTAGGACAGGGCTCCAAGAGACCCAGTACTTC
few,TRBD2,TRBJ2-3,TRBV4-3,CASSQGTSGYTQYF,TGCGCCAGCAGCCAAGGGACTAGCGGTTATACGCAGTATTTT
-,-,TRBJ1-3,TRBV13,CASSLTGNSGNTIYF,TGTGCCAGCAGCTTAACAGGCAACTCTGGAAACACCATATATTTT
-,-,TRBJ2-7,TRBV27,CASSPAAGVHEQYF,TGTGCCAGCAGTCCCGCGGCAGGGGTCCACGAGCAGTACTTC
many,TRBD1,TRBJ2-7,TRBV20-1,CSAPTGGHEQYF,TGCAGTGCCCCTACAGGGGGCCACGAGCAGTACTTC
many,TRBD2,TRBJ2-1,TRBV12-3/TRBV12-4,CASSFGMGASGSEDEQFF,TGTGCCAGCAGTTTTGGCATGGGGGCTAGCGGGAGTGAAGATGAGCAGTTCTTC
many,-,TRBJ1-4,TRBV7-8,CASSLAWAGANEKLFF,TGTGCCAGCAGCTTAGCGTGGGCAGGGGCTAATGAAAAACTGTTTTTT
many,-,TRBJ1-3,TRBV6-5,CASSNTGNTIYF,TGTGCCAGCAGTAACACTGGAAACACCATATATTTT
few,-,TRBJ2-3,TRBV27,CASSLLNADTQYF,TGTGCCAGCAGTTTACTGAACGCAGATACGCAGTATTTT
-,TRBD2,TRBJ2-3,TRBV12-5,CASGSLGRGSTDTQYF,TGTGCTAGTGGTTCCCTCGGGAGGGGAAGCACAGATACGCAGTATTTT
many,TRBD2,TRBJ2-4,TRBV4-1,CASSRGTSADKNIQYF,TGCGCCAGCAGCCGCGGGACTAGCGCAGACAAAAACATTCAGTACTTC
many,TRBD1,TRBJ1-3,TRBV7-9,CASSTTTTGQVHSGNTIYF,TGTGCCAGCAGCACTACAACAACCGGACAGGTCCACTCTGGAAACACCATATATTTT
many,-,TRBJ2-3,TRBV7-9,CASTRSPTEGTDTQYF,TGTGCCAGCACCCGGTCCCCCACCGAGGGCACAGATACGCAGTATTTT
-,-,TRBJ2-1,TRBV25-1,CASREGQLPNEQFF,TGTGCCAGCAGAGAAGGACAGCTTCCCAATGAGCAGTTCTTC
few,-,TRBJ2-2,TRBV7-3,CASSRLAANTGELFF,TGTGCCAGCAGCAGACTCGCGGCGAACACCGGGGAGCTGTTTTTT
many,-,TRBJ2-6,TRBV13,CASSLQAGGGANVLTF,TGTGCCAGCAGCTTACAAGCGGGTGGTGGGGCCAACGTCCTGACTTTC
few,-,TRBJ2-5,TRBV28,CASSITPGVQETQYF,TGTGCCAGCAGTATAACACCGGGGGTTCAAGAGACCCAGTACTTC
few,-,TRBJ1-1,TRBV6-6,CASSYNRDLNTEAFF,TGTGCCAGCAGTTACAATCGGGACCTGAACACTGAAGCTTTCTTT
many,-,TRBJ2-1,TRBV30,CAWRALNEQFF,TGTGCCTGGAGAGCTTTAAATGAGCAGTTCTTC
many,-,TRBJ1-5,TRBV6-6,CASSQGTVDWEPQHF,TGTGCCAGCAGCCAAGGGACGGTCGATTGGGAGCCCCAGCATTTT
few,-,TRBJ2-5,TRBV30,CAWSGRGGGQETQYF,TGTGCCTGGAGTGGGAGGGGGGGCGGTCAAGAGACCCAGTACTTC
-,TRBD1,TRBJ2-7,TRBV20-1,CSATQGDSSYEQYF,TGCAGTGCTACCCAGGGGGATTCCTCCTACGAGCAGTACTTC
once,-,TRBJ1-1,TRBV7-6,CASSLPPGDEAFF,TGTGCCAGCAGCTTACCCCCAGGGGATGAAGCTTTCTTT
few,-,TRBJ2-7,TRBV27,CASSLSPRMTSHEQYF,TGTGCCAGCAGTTTATCGCCAAGGATGACAAGCCACGAGCAGTACTTC
few,-,TRBJ2-2,TRBV6-5,CASSYSGYAGELFF,TGTGCCAGCAGTTACTCGGGGTACGCCGGGGAGCTGTTTTTT
-,TRBD2,TRBJ2-3,TRBV7-6,CASSSSGATDTQYF,TGTGCCAGCAGCTCTAGCGGGGCGACAGATACGCAGTATTTT
many,-,TRBJ2-5,TRBV12-3/TRBV12-4,CASSGLLRQETQYF,TGTGCCAGCAGCGGACTGCTCCGTCAAGAGACCCAGTACTTC
few,-,TRBJ1-1,TRBV19,CASSIFGEIGAFF,TGTGCCAGTAGTATATTTGGGGAAATCGGAGCTTTCTTT
many,-,TRBJ2-7,TRBV7-9,CASRPGGASEQYF,TGTGCCAGCAGGCCGGGCGGGGCTAGTGAGCAGTACTTC
few,-,TRBJ2-4,TRBV9,CASSVVPGRPVDF,TGTGCCAGCAGCGTAGTTCCCGGGCGTCCGGTGGACTTC
few,TRBD2,TRBJ2-3,TRBV3-1,CASSQDLGLAGGTTQYF,TGTGCCAGCAGCCAAGATCTCGGGCTAGCGGGGGGTACTACGCAGTATTTT
many,-,TRBJ1-1,TRBV27,CASQPGSGLTEAFF,TGTGCCAGCCAACCCGGGTCAGGGTTAACTGAAGCTTTCTTT
few,-,TRBJ1-4,TRBV18,CASSPEGRATNEKLFF,TGTGCCAGCTCACCCGAGGGGAGGGCAACTAATGAAAAACTGTTTTTT
few,TRBD1,TRBJ2-3,TRBV27,CASSFLGQGVADTQYF,TGTGCCAGCAGTTTTTTGGGACAGGGGGTCGCAGATACGCAGTATTTT
once,-,TRBJ2-7,TRBV11-2,CASSLGTPGPYEQNF,TGTGCCAGCAGCTTAGGGACACCGGGGCCCTACGAGCAGAACTTC
-,-,TRBJ1-5,TRBV4-1,CASSQSHPGGGRQPQHF,TGCGCCAGCAGCCAATCTCATCCCGGGGGGGGGCGGCAGCCCCAGCATTTT
many,TRBD1,TRBJ2-7,TRBV5-1,CASSPLWARQGGTYEQYF,TGCGCCAGCAGCCCACTATGGGCCCGACAGGGGGGGACCTACGAGCAGTACTTC
many,-,TRBJ2-3,TRBV21-1,CASSKEAASGSDTQYF,TGTGCCAGCAGCAAAGAGGCCGCTAGCGGGAGTGACACGCAGTATTTT
-,-,TRBJ2-7,TRBV20-1,CSARGADFYGQYF,TGCAGTGCCCGCGGAGCGGATTTCTACGGGCAGTACTTC
-,-,TRBJ2-3,TRBV6-2/TRBV6-3,CASSRSEDPNTQYF,TGTGCCAGCAGTCGCTCGGAGGACCCCAATACGCAGTATTTT
many,-,TRBJ2-7,TRBV20-1,CSASSGGGATYEQYF,TGCAGTGCTAGTTCAGGGGGGGGCGCCACCTACGAGCAGTACTTC
-,-,TRBJ2-2,TRBV27,CASSLLSRGGPGELFF,TGTGCCAGCAGTTTATTGTCTCGAGGGGGTCCGGGGGAGCTGTTTTTT
few,-,TRBJ2-4,TRBV12-3/TRBV12-4,CASSLVGMETDPVLAKNIQYF,TGTGCCAGCAGTTTAGTCGGGATGGAGACCGACCCTGTTCTAGCCAAAAACATTCAGTACTTC